The 9 T cell receptor beta chains below all came from one sample that was sequenced in a study of molecular identifiers for immune sequencing clone quantification. TCRdb re-called the PCR reads with MiXCR, one entry per CDR3 protein. The sample records around 480,000 distinct CDR3 sequences, over 20% being singletons. Sequencing was carried out using naive CD8+ T cells from blood, with Jurkat cell RNA spiked in. Stated subset: FACS-sorted CD8+CD4-CCR7+CD45RA+ naive T cells. All receptors derive from a human donor in good health. Some libraries in this study had Jurkat cell RNA spiked in.

This clonotype has at least ten counts. The CDR3 protein is CASRRGGTETQYF. The CDR3 region has the DNA TGCGCCAGCAGGCGAGGGGGGACAGAGACCCAGTACTTC. The chain employs TRBV5-1 and TRBJ2-5; D tentatively fits TRBD1 or TRBD2 (6 bases each). Between the trimmed V and J ends, which lost 5 bases and 4 bases, there was a span of 12 bases. The CDR3 spans 13 residues. The germline V gene has CDR1 SGHRS and CDR2 YFSETQ.

The chain has TRBV27 and TRBJ2-5; a weak D match, TRBD1 (6 bases). There are 15 residues in the CDR3. CDR1 and CDR2 from the germline V gene are MNHEY and SMNVEV (reference sequence). Trimming took 5 bases from V and 2 from J, leaving 15 bases between them. For the CDR3, the DNA is TGTGCCAGCAGTACAGGGAGTGGGGTTCAAGAGACCCAGTACTTC. This sequence encodes CASSTGSGVQETQYF.

For this clonotype: A much larger clone is a single base away; this may be a read error. The chain links TRBV27 to TRBJ2-7; tentatively, D is TRBD1 (6 bases). The CDR3 length is 12 residues. Germline V gives CDR1 MNHEY, CDR2 SMNVEV (reference sequence). CDR3 bases: TGTGCCGGCAGTTTTCCCAGGGGCGAGCAGTACTTC. As protein: CAGSFPRGEQYF.

Of note for this clonotype: A read error may explain this, as a much larger clone is one base away. This chain connects TRBV4-3 to TRBJ1-6; D remains unclear. This CDR3 is 15 amino acids long. Germline V gene sequence: CDR1 LGHNA, CDR2 YSLEER. CDR3 sequence reads: CAGSHGAKYNSPLHF. The CDR3, as DNA: TGCGCCGGCAGCCACGGAGCCAAATATAATTCACCCCTCCACTTT.

This clonotype showed up just a few times. This chain joins TRBV21-1 and TRBJ2-7; TRBD1, the table's D call, was not compared with the DNA. TRBV21-1 is termed a pseudogene. This CDR3 is 13 amino acids long. CDR3 coding DNA: TGTGCCAGCAGCAAAGCGCGACAGGGGGTTGGGTACTTC. Amino acids: CASSKARQGVGYF.

V and J are TRBV7-9 and TRBJ2-1; TRBD2 matches 11 bases. CDR3 length: 15 residues. V shed 10 bases, J shed 4 bases, and the junction held 9 bases outside the gene matches. Germline loops: CDR1 SEHNR, CDR2 FQNEAQ (reference sequence). DNA of the CDR3: TGTGCCATCACAGGACTAGCGGGCCCGTACAATGAGCAGTTCTTC. Amino acids: CAITGLAGPYNEQFF.

A note on this clonotype: This may come from a read error, since a much larger clone is one base off. This sequence joins TRBV7-9 and TRBJ1-1, with D possibly TRBD1 on 6 matching bases. V was cut by 5 bases and J by 5 bases, with 12 bases left in between. Germline V CDR1 and CDR2: SEHNR, FQNEAQ (reference sequence). The CDR3 consists of 13 residues. CDR3 nucleotides: TGTGCCAGCAGCAGACAGGAGAGTACTGAAGCTTTCTTT. This encodes CASSRQESTEAFF.

This clonotype has only a few counts. The J gene is TRBJ1-2, the V gene TRBV11-2; a weak D match, TRBD1 (5 bases). The germline V and J ends were trimmed by 1 base and 2 bases, with 17 bases remaining between them. The CDR3 is made up of 17 amino acids. From germline, CDR1 is SGHAT and CDR2 FQNNGV. The CDR3 region has the DNA TGTGCCAGCAGCTTAGGTCCAGGGAGGAATGTCAACTATGGCTACACCTTC. It yields the protein CASSLGPGRNVNYGYTF. The variable domain in full, with the rest retrieved from reference TRBV11-2 and TRBJ1-2, is EAGVAQSPRYKIIEKRQSVAFWCNPISGHATLYWYQQILGQGPKLLIQFQNNGVVDDSQLPKDRFSAERLKGVDSTLKIQPAKLEDSAVYLCASSLGPGRNVNYGYTFGSGTRLTVV.

This clonotype was counted ten times or more. This chain joins TRBV5-1 and TRBJ2-2; 7 bases are a match to TRBD1. Germline V gene data show CDR1 as SGHRS and CDR2 as YFSETQ. This CDR3 comprises 15 residues. Trimming removed 1 base from V and 0 bases from J; junction bases left unmatched: 0. DNA for the CDR3: TGCGCCAGCAGCTTGACAGGGGCGAACACCGGGGAGCTGTTTTTT. Protein sequence: CASSLTGANTGELFF.